This T cell receptor (beta chain) was recovered during a study of cytomegalovirus exposure and HLA in healthy donors. General study findings and limits: Analysis was performed later, and it showed HLA-associated TCR beta chains to be more clonally expanded than equally common others. Later genetic work tied a missense DCLRE1C variant to beta-chain V and J trimming. Three CMV-associated chains were confirmed in vitro to be specific for CMV antigens.

13 Jbeta primers and 60 Vbeta primers were used for the PCR. The table came from immunoSEQ multiplex PCR; TCRdb's copy has only in-frame clones and leaves some out. The sample carries 150,000 to 200,000 clones, 77% recorded once. At sampling all donors were nominally healthy, likely with unrecorded immune exposures. With respect to this clone: Antigen unknown.

J gave up 8 bases and V 2 bases, and 8 bases lay outside the gene matches. This CDR3 region has 15 residues. Germline CDR1 is SGHTA and CDR2 is FQGNSA. The origin of this receptor is a male donor in good health and CMV-seropositive. The chain links TRBV7-2 to TRBJ1-4; 7 bases are shared with TRBD1. The source material was PBMCs. The CDR3 loop reads CASSLRQGQGEKLFF. The CDR3 coding sequence is TGTGCCAGCAGCTTAAGACAGGGTCAGGGAGAAAAACTGTTTTTT.